The 26 T cell receptor beta chains given below trace back to one sample, sequenced in a study of T cell responses to AZD1222 COVID-19 vaccine. Measured with immunoSEQ multiplex PCR; TCRdb has only the in-frame clones, and not every one. The sample holds under 170,000 clones; approximately 90% are singletons and the top ten take 3.2%. The sequencing used peripheral blood, collected 28 days after the second AZD1222 dose. These receptors were collected from an adult who received the AZD1222 COVID-19 vaccine.

This clone appeared once. The chain couples TRBV20-1 to TRBJ2-3; D unresolved. The CDR3 contains 10 residues. The germline gives CDR1 DFQATT, CDR2 SNEGSKA (reference sequence). The V and J ends lost 6 bases and 6 bases respectively, with 7 bases between them. CDR3 bases: TGCAGTGCCAAGCTGGATACGCAGTATTTT. This sequence encodes CSAKLDTQYF.

V and J are TRBV6-5 and TRBJ1-5; possibly TRBD1 for D (5 bases). Germline CDR1 and CDR2: MNHEY and SVGAGI. The CDR3 has 14 residues. V lost 5 bases to trimming and J lost 6 bases, with 14 bases between them. CDR3 DNA: TGTGCCAGCAGTACGGGGGGTGTAAGTCAGCCCCAGCATTTT. Translated, it gives CASSTGGVSQPQHF.

The chain combines TRBV19 with TRBJ1-5, with D uncertain. Trimming pared 1 base from V and 7 bases from J, leaving 8 bases between. The CDR3 consists of 13 residues. Germline V CDR1 and CDR2: LNHDA, SQIVND (reference sequence). In nucleotides, the CDR3 is TGTGCCAGTAGTATAGTGGAAGGCCAGCCCCAGCATTTT. Translation: CASSIVEGQPQHF.

CDR3 nucleotide sequence: TGTGCCAGCAGCCAAGATGGATCTGGGGCCAACGTCCTGACTTTC. It is translated as CASSQDGSGANVLTF. The chain combines TRBV3-1 (or the pseudogene TRBV3-2) with TRBJ2-6, with D unresolved. The ends were cut back, 0 bases at V and 1 base at J, with 4 bases in the middle. Germline CDR1 is LGHDT and CDR2 is YNNKEL (reference sequence). The CDR3 length is 15 residues.

The V gene is TRBV14, the J gene TRBJ1-1; no clear D gene. Trimming cost V 1 base and J 5 bases, with 8 bases left between them. This CDR3 is 13 amino acids long. CDR1 SGHDN and CDR2 FVKESK come from the germline V gene. The CDR3 loop is CASSQVRETEAFF. The CDR3 DNA is TGTGCCAGCAGCCAAGTGAGGGAGACTGAAGCTTTCTTT.

The gene calls are TRBV7-8 and TRBJ2-7, with D perhaps given as TRBD1 or TRBD2 (5 bases each). Germline V gene lookup returns CDR1 SGHVS and CDR2 FQNEAQ. The CDR3 has 16 residues. V lost 5 bases, J lost 2 bases, and 19 bases lay in between. CDR3 DNA sequence: TGTGCCAGCAGCCCCCGTTTGGGCCCGGGACCCTACGAGCAGTACTTC. Encoded protein: CASSPRLGPGPYEQYF.

DNA for the CDR3: TGCGCCAGCAGCTCAGCCCCAGGGCCAGGGGCCAACGTCCTGACTTTC. Encoded protein: CASSSAPGPGANVLTF. This chain uses TRBV5-1 with TRBJ2-6; a weak D match, TRBD1 (5 bases). CDR3 length: 16 residues. The germline V gene encodes CDR1 SGHRS and CDR2 YFSETQ. The ends were cut back, 3 bases at V and 4 bases at J, with 14 bases in the middle.

In this sample, this clone turned up once. The chain joins TRBV3-1 (or the pseudogene TRBV3-2) to TRBJ2-7; no firm D call. CDR3 length equals 12 residues. The V end lost 2 bases, the J end lost 5 bases, and 7 bases lay between the germline ends. The germline gives CDR1 LGHDT, CDR2 YNNKEL (reference sequence). The DNA of the CDR3 is TGTGCCAGCAGCCAAAAGGAGAACGAGCAGTACTTC. Its translation: CASSQKENEQYF.

CDR3 loop: CASSFDRSNEKLFF. The CDR3 DNA sequence: TGTGCCAGCAGCTTCGACAGGAGTAATGAAAAACTGTTTTTT. V is TRBV11-3 and J is TRBJ1-4; the D gene is possibly TRBD1 (6 bases). From germline, CDR1 is SGHNT and CDR2 YENEEA. The ends were cut back, 3 bases at V and 4 bases at J, with 9 bases in the middle. The CDR3 is made up of 14 amino acids.

The chain combines TRBV5-1 with TRBJ2-7, with 9 bases lining up with TRBD1. Germline CDR1 and CDR2: SGHRS and YFSETQ. Trimming removed 4 bases from V and 2 bases from J; junction bases left unmatched: 7. The CDR3 has 15 amino acids. The CDR3 DNA reads as TGCGCCAGCAGCATTCAAACAGGGGGCGCCTACGAGCAGTACTTC. It codes for CASSIQTGGAYEQYF.

This chain links TRBV29-1 with TRBJ2-7, with TRBD1 matching 7 bases. The ends lost 3 bases at V and 3 bases at J; junction bases unmatched: 8. Germline V gene lookup returns CDR1 SQVTM and CDR2 ANQGSEA. The CDR3 covers 14 residues. In DNA form, the CDR3 reads TGCAGCGTTGATAACGACAGGGACGGCTACGAGCAGTACTTC. The encoded protein is CSVDNDRDGYEQYF.

This sequence joins TRBV27 and TRBJ2-2; D remains ambiguous. This CDR3 region has 15 residues. Germline CDR1 MNHEY, CDR2 SMNVEV (reference sequence). Trimming pared 2 bases from V and 4 bases from J, leaving 11 bases between. The CDR3 region is CASSLGGTGTGELFF. The CDR3 coding sequence is TGTGCCAGCAGTTTAGGCGGAACGGGCACCGGGGAGCTGTTTTTT.

The rearrangement uses TRBV5-8 and TRBJ1-1; 10 nucleotides line up with TRBD1. Germline CDR1 and CDR2: SGHTS and YDEGEE. This CDR3 is 14 amino acids long. J lost 5 bases, V lost 4 bases, and 5 bases had no gene match. The CDR3 DNA sequence: TGTGCCAGCAGCCTGGACAGGGGGAGAACTGAAGCTTTCTTT. As protein: CASSLDRGRTEAFF.

This chain links TRBV11-1 with TRBJ2-5; possible D gene TRBD2, 6 bases. The germline V and J ends were trimmed by 5 bases and 2 bases, with 12 bases remaining between them. This CDR3 spans 14 amino acids. Germline CDR1 is SGHAT and CDR2 is FQDESV (reference sequence). CDR3 in amino acids: CASSTPAGQETQYF. In DNA, the CDR3 is TGTGCCAGCAGCACTCCGGCGGGACAAGAGACCCAGTACTTC.

The chain employs TRBV11-2 and TRBJ2-3; D not resolved. Trimming took 5 bases from V and 5 from J, leaving 8 bases between them. CDR1 and CDR2 (germline): SGHAT, FQNNGV. The CDR3 sequence is 12 residues long. The CDR3 loop is CASSRWVDTQYF. CDR3 coding DNA: TGTGCCAGCAGCCGTTGGGTAGATACGCAGTATTTT.

This chain uses TRBV6-5 with TRBJ2-3, with TRBD1 matching over 8 bases. Germline CDR1 reads MNHEY; CDR2 reads SVGAGI. The J segment lost 1 base and the V segment lost 6 bases, leaving 3 bases of the junction unmatched. CDR3 size: 14 residues. CDR3 residues: CASRPGQGTDTQYF. The CDR3 region has the DNA TGTGCCAGCAGGCCGGGACAGGGCACAGATACGCAGTATTTT.

The rearrangement links TRBV11-2 to TRBJ2-1; D call uncertain. The CDR3 covers 14 residues. V lost 3 bases to trimming and J lost 4 bases, with 10 bases between them. In germline, CDR1 is SGHAT, CDR2 FQNNGV. CDR3 DNA sequence: TGTGCCAGCAGCTTGACTGACCAGTACAATGAGCAGTTCTTC. Translating gives CASSLTDQYNEQFF.

This chain joins TRBV15 and TRBJ1-6; 10 bases line up with TRBD1. This CDR3 region has 13 residues. The trim removed 1 base at V and 14 bases at J, leaving 2 bases unmatched. Germline V gene data show CDR1 as LNHNV and CDR2 as YYDKDF (reference sequence). CDR3 bases: TGTGCCACCAGCAGAGGGACAGGGGGTGCCCTCCACTTT. Protein: CATSRGTGGALHF.

The chain carries TRBV29-1 and TRBJ1-2; D ambiguous. Germline CDR1 SQVTM, CDR2 ANQGSEA. This CDR3 is built from 12 residues. V lost 7 bases and J 6 bases, leaving 15 bases between the germline ends. CDR3: CSADGLTDGYTF. For the CDR3, the DNA is TGCAGCGCCGACGGACTAACGGATGGCTACACCTTC.

This rearrangement joins TRBV6-1 to TRBJ2-7, with 9 bases identical to TRBD2. CDR1 and CDR2 (germline): MNHNS, SASEGT. CDR3 length equals 15 residues. The V and J ends lost 1 base and 3 bases, in that order; junction bases with no gene match: 4. The CDR3 region has the DNA TGTGCCAGCAGTGAAGTTTTTAGCGGGAGCTACGAGCAGTACTTC. This gives the protein CASSEVFSGSYEQYF.

The V call is TRBV5-1, the J call TRBJ1-3; D unresolved. The V and J ends lost 0 bases and 5 bases respectively, with 15 bases between them. Germline V gives CDR1 SGHRS, CDR2 YFSETQ. CDR3 length: 16 residues. CDR3 sequence (DNA): TGCGCCAGCAGCTTGGATCAAACCGGAGACCGAAACACCATATATTTT. Amino acid sequence: CASSLDQTGDRNTIYF.

The chain combines TRBV5-1 with TRBJ1-5, with TRBD1 as a possible D gene (6 bases). V was trimmed by 0 bases and J by 4 bases, leaving 14 bases between them. CDR1 is SGHRS and CDR2 is YFSETQ in the germline V gene. This CDR3 has 16 amino acids. The CDR3 reads CASSLGDNLGNQPQHF. DNA for the CDR3: TGCGCCAGCAGCTTGGGGGACAATTTAGGGAATCAGCCCCAGCATTTT.

This chain links TRBV19 with TRBJ2-4; D might be TRBD1 (6 bases). The CDR3 has 14 residues. From germline, CDR1 is LNHDA and CDR2 SQIVND (reference sequence). Trimming removed 5 bases from V and 8 bases from J, with 16 bases in between. CDR3 sequence: CASSPLTGSDIQYF. As DNA, the CDR3 is TGTGCCAGTAGTCCGCTTACAGGGTCGGACATTCAGTACTTC.

This chain connects TRBV7-7 to TRBJ2-5; 11 bases are shared with TRBD1. Germline V lookup: CDR1 SSHAT, CDR2 FNYEAQ (reference sequence). The length of the CDR3 is 17 residues. V shed 1 base, J shed 7 bases, and the junction held 11 bases outside the gene matches. In nucleotides, the CDR3 is TGTGCCAGCAGCTTAGACCTCCGGACAGGGGGCGCCGGGACCCAGTACTTC. Residues: CASSLDLRTGGAGTQYF. The full variable domain, its missing parts supplied by reference TRBV7-7 and TRBJ2-5, is GAGVSQSPRYKVTKRGQDVTLRCDPISSHATLYWYQQALGQGPEFLTYFNYEAQPDKSGLPSDRFSAERPEGSISTLTIQRTEQRDSAMYRCASSLDLRTGGAGTQYFGPGTRLLVL.

The chain links TRBV12-2 to TRBJ1-4; the table's D gene call, TRBD1, was not cross checked with the DNA. TRBV12-2 is a pseudogene locus. CDR3 size: 21 residues. DNA of the CDR3: TGTGCAAGTCGCCGCGTCACGCCTCCACCGAGGGGGCCCGCAACTAATGAAAAACTGTTTTTT. This translates into CASRRVTPPPRGPATNEKLFF.

The genes are TRBV19 and TRBJ2-7; 9 positions agree with TRBD1. The V and J ends lost 6 bases and 1 base, in that order; junction bases with no gene match: 7. CDR1 and CDR2 (germline): LNHDA, SQIVND (reference sequence). The CDR3 loop spans 15 amino acids. CDR3 DNA: TGTGCCAGTAGCCCCGGGACAGGGCCGTCCTACGAGCAGTACTTC. Translating gives CASSPGTGPSYEQYF.